This TCR beta chain is from a study of T-cell reconstitution after alpha-beta-depleted transplantation in children. Notes on the study in general: For some patients, TCRbeta diversity was high at day 60 because of recipient T cells and thymic progenitors that survived. Newly produced T cells mostly provided counts and TCRbeta diversity after one year, as hyperexpanded clones declined. Approximately two months post-transplant, alpha-beta T cells reportedly originated from several hundred expanded graft clones.

A note on this clonotype: As yet, its antigen is unknown.

Molecular barcoding with unique molecular identifiers was used for the TCRbeta library. TCRdb redid the calling of the PCR reads with MiXCR, one entry per CDR3 protein. The repertoire holds about 980,000 distinct CDR3 sequences, with roughly 29% as singletons. V was trimmed by 0 bases and J by 12 bases, leaving 20 bases between them. The germline V gene encodes CDR1 LGHNA and CDR2 YSLEER. The CDR3 is 16 residues long. The genes are TRBV4-3 and TRBJ1-4; unclear D gene. Sequenced here: PBMCs, mostly from graft donor cells, sampled 360 days after TCRalphabeta/CD19-depleted stem cell transplant. This clonotype originated in a boy under two years old who had a stem cell transplant for SCID, so the T cells may come from the graft donor. CDR3 protein: CASSQDTLMEGKQLFF. The CDR3 DNA follows: TGCGCCAGCAGCCAAGATACTCTTATGGAGGGCAAACAACTGTTTTTT.